What follows are 18 T cell receptor beta chains derived from one specimen sequenced in a study of early T cells in non-severe SARS-CoV-2 infection. Each CDR3 protein is one row after TCRdb ran MiXCR on the 5' RACE reads. This repertoire shows 45,000 to 55,000 distinct CDR3 sequences, about 10% found once; its top ten account for about 8.5%. Sequencing input: whole blood. The receptors here all came from an adult who was a healthcare worker with PCR-confirmed SARS-CoV-2 infection or an uninfected control (not recorded which).

This clonotype has a count of ten or more. The chain employs TRBV4-1 and TRBJ2-1, with 11 bases lining up with TRBD2. CDR3 size: 17 residues. Germline trimming cut 1 base from V and 3 bases from J; bases unmatched to any gene: 5. The germline V gene has CDR1 MGHRA and CDR2 YSYEKL. The CDR3 protein is CASSQAQGTSGYNEQFF. CDR3 bases: TGCGCCAGCAGCCAAGCTCAGGGGACTAGCGGCTACAATGAGCAGTTCTTC.

The V and J genes are TRBV29-1 and TRBJ1-1; a possible D gene is TRBD1 (5 bases). Trimming pared 7 bases from V and 3 bases from J, leaving 21 bases between. The germline V gene has CDR1 SQVTM and CDR2 ANQGSEA. CDR3 length: 15 residues. The CDR3 reads CSALPGGDKDTEAFF. The CDR3 DNA reads as TGCAGCGCACTCCCTGGGGGTGACAAGGACACTGAAGCTTTCTTT.

This clonotype was found many times. The genes are TRBV11-2 and TRBJ1-2; no firm D call. The ends were cut back, 0 bases at V and 8 bases at J, with 13 bases in the middle. The CDR3 consists of 14 residues. Looked up from germline, CDR1 is SGHAT and CDR2 is FQNNGV. This chain's CDR3 is CASSLDPGSEGYTF. Here the CDR3 DNA reads TGTGCCAGCAGCTTAGACCCCGGATCGGAGGGCTACACCTTC.

The V call is TRBV30, the J call TRBJ1-4, with TRBD1 matching 10 bases. The germline V gene encodes CDR1 GTSNPN and CDR2 SVGIG (reference sequence). This CDR3 region has 13 residues. V lost 6 bases, J lost 9 bases, and 7 bases stayed unmatched. The CDR3 bases are TGTGCCTGTTCCGGGACAGGGGCTAAAAAACTGTTTTTT. Protein: CACSGTGAKKLFF.

This chain joins TRBV30 and TRBJ1-1; D is ambiguous. V lost 4 bases and J 1 base, leaving 7 bases between the germline ends. CDR3 length: 12 amino acids. CDR1 and CDR2 from the germline V gene are GTSNPN and SVGIG (reference sequence). CDR3 in DNA: TGTGCCTGGAATCAGACGAACACTGAAGCTTTCTTT. This gives the protein CAWNQTNTEAFF. Full variable domain (outside the CDR3, taken from reference TRBV30 and TRBJ1-1): SQTIHQWPATLVQPVGSPLSLECTVEGTSNPNLYWYRQAAGRGLQLLFYSVGIGQISSEVPQNLSASRPQDRQFILSSKKLLLSDSGFYLCAWNQTNTEAFFGQGTRLTVV.

The rearrangement uses TRBV11-2 and TRBJ2-6; possibly TRBD1 for D (5 bases). The V end was cut by 2 bases, the J end by 2 bases, with 7 bases between. The CDR3 consists of 15 residues. Germline V gene sequence: CDR1 SGHAT, CDR2 FQNNGV. CDR3 DNA: TGTGCCAGCAGCTTACAAGGGGCTGGGGCCAACGTCCTGACTTTC. Amino acids: CASSLQGAGANVLTF.

This clonotype was seen more than once but under ten times. The chain uses TRBV11-2 and TRBJ2-6, with TRBD1 matching 7 bases. The CDR3 runs to 18 residues. CDR1 and CDR2 (germline): SGHAT, FQNNGV. The trim removed 5 bases at V and 0 bases at J, leaving 10 bases unmatched. The CDR3 nucleotides read TGTGCCAGCAGCGCCACCCCGACAGGGAGCTCTGGGGCCAACGTCCTGACTTTC. Encoded protein: CASSATPTGSSGANVLTF.

This clonotype was seen many times. The V call is TRBV20-1, the J call TRBJ1-6, with unresolved D. This CDR3 spans 14 amino acids. Trimming stripped 6 bases from V and 0 bases from J, with 9 bases between. In germline, CDR1 is DFQATT, CDR2 SNEGSKA (reference sequence). This chain's CDR3 is CSATESSYNSPLHF. The CDR3 DNA follows: TGCAGTGCCACAGAGAGCTCCTATAATTCACCCCTCCACTTT.

This clonotype has ten or more counts. V gene TRBV6-5 combines with J gene TRBJ2-2, with 12 bases matching TRBD2. This CDR3 region has 16 residues. Germline V gives CDR1 MNHEY, CDR2 SVGAGI. V dropped 7 bases and J dropped 0; count of bases not matched to a gene: 3. The CDR3 DNA reads as TGTGCCAGCACCAGACTAGCGGGGGCGAACACCGGGGAGCTGTTTTTT. Translating it yields CASTRLAGANTGELFF.

This clonotype has ten or more counts. The chain uses TRBV12-3 or TRBV12-4 and TRBJ2-1; D not certain. V was trimmed by 4 bases and J by 10 bases, leaving 8 bases between them. The CDR3 is made up of 11 amino acids. CDR3 DNA sequence: TGTGCCAGCAGTTACGGCACCGAGCAGTTCTTC. Translation gives CASSYGTEQFF.

This clonotype occurred many times. V is TRBV4-1 and J is TRBJ2-3, with D tentatively TRBD1 (7 bases). The CDR3 contains 15 residues. The V gene lost 4 bases and the J gene lost 5 bases, with 16 bases spanning the gap. Germline CDR1 is MGHRA and CDR2 is YSYEKL. The CDR3 spells CASSPGGQSGDTQYF. DNA for the CDR3: TGCGCCAGCAGCCCCGGGGGACAGTCAGGAGATACGCAGTATTTT.

This clonotype has at least ten counts. The chain recombines TRBV7-9 with TRBJ2-7; 7 bases fit TRBD1. The CDR3 is 14 residues long. J lost 2 bases, V lost 6 bases, and 7 bases had no gene match. Germline V gene lookup returns CDR1 SEHNR and CDR2 FQNEAQ (reference sequence). CDR3 protein: CASRARQGTYEQYF. The DNA of the CDR3 is TGTGCCAGCAGAGCACGACAGGGAACCTACGAGCAGTACTTC.

Ten or more counts support this clonotype. The chain uses TRBV1 and TRBJ2-7. TRBV1 is a pseudogene locus. CDR3 length equals 13 residues. The CDR3 reads CTTQSGSSYEQYF. CDR3 in DNA: TGCACCACTCAATCCGGGAGCTCCTACGAGCAGTACTTC.

This chain connects TRBV5-1 to TRBJ2-1; 7 bases are a match to TRBD2. The CDR3 contains 14 residues. J gave up 8 bases and V 0 bases, and 5 bases lay outside the gene matches. CDR1 and CDR2 from the germline V gene are SGHRS and YFSETQ. Written as DNA, the CDR3 is TGCGCCAGCAGCTTGGGAAGGCTAGCGGATGAGCAGTTCTTC. Translation: CASSLGRLADEQFF.

This clonotype was seen only a few times. The CDR3 does not close with the conserved phenylalanine or tryptophan, likely indicating a read error. The V gene is TRBV30, the J gene TRBJ1-6; D is unresolved. CDR1 is GTSNPN and CDR2 is SVGIG in the germline V gene (reference sequence). The CDR3 extends over 12 amino acids. Trimming left V 0 bases short and J 6 bases short, with 3 bases between. The CDR3 DNA follows: TGTGCCTGGAGTGTCGGTAATTCACCCCTCCACCTT. Amino acid sequence: CAWSVGNSPLHL.

The CDR3 here is CATGQGNTGELFF. CDR3 nucleotides: TGTGCCACGGGACAGGGAAACACCGGGGAGCTGTTTTTT. The chain carries TRBV15 and TRBJ2-2; 9 nucleotides align to TRBD1. The CDR3 totals 13 residues. The germline gives CDR1 LNHNV, CDR2 YYDKDF (reference sequence). The V gene end was trimmed by 9 bases and the J gene end by 2 bases; junction bases not matched to a gene: 1.

With respect to this clonotype: A much larger clonotype is one base distant, so this may be a read error. In DNA, the CDR3 is TGTGTCAGCAGTTTCCCCGGGGGGGGCTACGAGCAGTACTTC. Translating it yields CVSSFPGGGYEQYF. This sequence joins TRBV28 and TRBJ2-7, with TRBD2 identical over 8 bases. The CDR3 extends over 14 amino acids. Germline CDR1 reads MDHEN; CDR2 reads SYDVKM. Complete variable domain (other parts from reference TRBV28 and TRBJ2-7): DVKVTQSSRYLVKRTGEKVFLECVQDMDHENMFWYRQDPGLGLRLIYFSYDVKMKEKGDIPEGYSVSREKKERFSLILESASTNQTSMYLCVSSFPGGGYEQYFGPGTRLTVT.

This chain connects TRBV12-3 or TRBV12-4 to TRBJ2-7, with 13 bases identical to TRBD2. Trimming removed 7 bases from V and 7 bases from J; junction bases left unmatched: 10. This CDR3 is built from 15 residues. The CDR3 sequence is CASTLGLAGVGEQYF. CDR3 coding DNA: TGTGCCAGCACCCTCGGACTAGCGGGAGTCGGGGAGCAGTACTTC.